This record covers a single T cell receptor beta chain. This clonotype was counted ten times or more. Its target antigen remains unknown. No clone much larger than this one lies a single base away; base qualities are absent. This sample's time point label indicates: newly diagnosed GD, antithyroid drugs for less than 3 months. For both TCR sequencing and RNA sequencing, RNA was extracted from PBMCs using TRIzol. Graves' disease was diagnosed according to American Thyroid Association guidelines. Patients were recruited from an endocrinology department in Xi'an, China. From each patient, around 9.3 milliliters of peripheral blood was collected into an EDTA anticoagulant tube. PBMCs were isolated by Ficoll Paque Plus density gradient separation without further T cell sorting. An Agilent 2100 Bioanalyzer and agarose gel were used to check RNA quality, while a NanoDrop 2000 measured RNA concentration. The library was obtained by multiplex PCR. Sequencer: Illumina HiSeq 4000. iRepertoire HTBI primers and Arm-PCR amplification of CDR3 regions were used to construct TCR beta libraries. PCR products were gel purified before sequencing. Concerning the study's data processing: Gene usage analysis of CDR3 amino acid clonotypes relied on the 60 or so TRBV and around 13 TRBJ segments identified across samples. Filtered high-quality paired reads were merged into contigs using COPE and FqMerger. BLAST was used to align contigs to IMGT TRBV, TRBD and TRBJ reference genes, and CDR3 was defined according to IMGT. Clonotypes above 0.1% frequency were classified as highly expanded clones. Repertoire diversity was measured by Shannon entropy, and V-J evenness by the Gini coefficient. Public clonotypes were defined as clonotypes shared by more than one individual. TCRdb applied fastp at Q25 and MiXCR to the public reads, then kept only in-frame beta chains. CDR3 protein sequences are deduplicated, and each keeps its most common genes and DNA. The V and J calls shown here were made by TCRdb, not taken from the authors' results. The sample table lists a few hundred thousand distinct CDR3 sequences, roughly 15% of them with a count of one. Of the sample, 20% to 25% is held by the ten largest clones.

From cysteine to phenylalanine, the CDR3 is 13 amino acids long. The entry retains the CDR3 DNA only, 39 bases that are in frame from base 1. The germline V gene supplies CDR1 SGHNT and CDR2 YENEEA. Deletion took 3 bases off V and 5 bases off J, with a span of 10 bases between the germline ends. This sample stems from a study of regulatory T cells in long-lasting Graves disease (dated by TCRdb to 2020 to 2023). Regarding the complete study: In the newly diagnosed Graves' disease group, patients had been taking antithyroid drugs for less than 3 months. Persistent Graves' disease patients were compared with newly diagnosed Graves' disease patients by peripheral blood TCR sequencing and RNA sequencing. The study took place in China and was registered as a clinical trial. A total of around 35 samples were covered by TCR sequencing, comprising some 13 persistent and 20 newly diagnosed Graves' disease patients.

On the study overall, not on this receptor specifically: Preferential use of TRBV28, TRBJ1-2 and TRBJ2-5 was observed in persistent disease, whereas TRBV20-1 and TRBJ2-1 were favored in newly diagnosed disease. The small sample size was acknowledged by the authors as a limitation that may reduce accuracy. Only the TCR beta chain was sequenced and analyzed. More public clonotypes were shared among persistent patients (approximately 3,000) than among newly diagnosed patients (roughly 1,000). Only peripheral blood was studied, because thyroid tissue, the primary lesion, was inaccessible. Compared with newly diagnosed patients, patients with persistent Graves' disease had lower TCR Shannon entropy and fewer highly expanded clones, which suggests clonal expansion.

In addition, the sample was reused for a study of T cells in Graves' hyperthyroidism and ophthalmopathy. The second study reports: Stable Graves' hyperthyroidism was defined as no progression to ophthalmopathy during 18 months of follow-up. Hyperthyroidism patients were newly diagnosed, with disease duration under 2 months, and aged 18 to 65 years. Patients with uncontrolled infections, other autoimmune diseases, pregnancy or lactation were excluded. Clinical symptoms, serum thyroxine and TRAb, thyroid ultrasound, and orbital computed tomography formed the basis for the diagnoses. A first-round RT-PCR of the TCR CDR3 used the HTBI primer set with the Qiagen OneStep RT-PCR kit. Most expanded thyroid clonotypes (frequency above 0.001) were also found in blood, which suggests that blood repertoires may mirror thyroid immune responses. A 13 V-J signature model separated ophthalmopathy from stable hyperthyroidism, with over 85% sensitivity and 81.08% specificity in cross-validation and 80%/75% in testing. In validation, the model predicted progression to ophthalmopathy a median of about 5.9 months before onset, with 70% to 71% sensitivity and 72.22% specificity. To identify distinguishing TCR V-J signatures, a discovery cohort of about a hundred patients was used, comprising 40 to 45 with Graves' ophthalmopathy and around 60 with stable Graves' hyperthyroidism. Whether ophthalmopathy could be predicted prospectively was tested in an independent validation cohort made up of 18 hyperthyroidism patients plus 17 patients who later progressed to ophthalmopathy. For training and testing, the 80 to 100 patients in the discovery cohort were randomly divided in a 7:3 ratio. In several Graves' hyperthyroidism patients, the study also compared T-cell repertoires from thyroid tissue with T-cell repertoires from blood. Once sampling was done, hyperthyroidism patients were given methimazole at a starting dose of 30 mg daily, whereas ophthalmopathy patients were given high-dose intravenous methylprednisolone. A second multiplex PCR round built the libraries, followed by size selection and purification. Libraries were sequenced paired-end with 100 bp reads on an Illumina HiSeq2000. SOAPnuke was used to process the raw data, with reads discarded if the reads contained adapters or uncalled bases, had a mean Phred below 15, or lacked an exact constant-primer or identifier match. High-quality paired reads were merged with COPE v1.2.5, and unique nucleotide sequences were defined as clonotypes. MiTCR v1.1 was used to align the clonotypes against IMGT TRBV, TRBD and TRBJ reference segments. The analysis was restricted to V-J combinations with a frequency above 0.0001, which together covered 99% to 99.2% of the repertoires. The TCS score was defined as F50 (clonal expansion) divided by E x V (chaos), with BLOSUM62-based TCRdist calculated between CDR3 peptides within each V-J. Welch's t-statistics and random forest reduced 450 to 600 V-J features to under 15, which were used in a naive Bayes classifier (R e1071). No statistical method was used to set the sample size in advance, and investigators knew the group allocation. According to the paper, TCR Vbeta CDR3 sequencing was carried out on around 140 peripheral blood samples, which came from fewer than 50 ophthalmopathy, around 75 hyperthyroidism and roughly 17 progressor patients.

The chain was built from TRBV11-3 and TRBJ2-5, and possibly TRBD1, on 6 matching bases. The receptor comes from a woman under 30 with Graves disease. Donor details come from another sample of the same person, matched by shared clones. Sequencing was performed on peripheral blood mononuclear cells (PBMCs), taken at new diagnosis, from a patient treated with antithyroid drugs. The CDR3 loop reads CASSFPGDETQYF. The bases are TGTGCCAGCAGCTTCCCAGGGGATGAGACCCAGTACTTC.